This T cell receptor beta chain originates from a study of T-cell reconstitution after alpha-beta-depleted transplantation in children. General observations from the study: At the one-year point after transplant, T-cell counts and TCRbeta diversity were found to come mostly from T cells that had been newly produced.

V was trimmed by 2 bases and J by 8 bases, leaving 6 bases between them. The CDR3 runs 11 residues. In germline, CDR1 is MNHNY, CDR2 SVGAGI (reference sequence). Regarding this clonotype: Its target is not known.

Unique molecular identifiers featured in how the TCRbeta library was prepared. One entry per CDR3 protein, called by TCRdb with MiXCR from the PCR reads. Of under 250,000 distinct CDR3 sequences in the sample, approximately 15% were seen once. The receptor's source is a male patient between 2 and 10 years old who had a stem cell transplant for acute lymphoblastic leukemia, so the T cells may come from the graft donor. The gene calls are TRBV6-6 and TRBJ1-2; D is ambiguous. The specimen comprised PBMCs, mostly from graft donor cells, sampled 360 days after TCRalphabeta/CD19-depleted stem cell transplant. The CDR3 DNA follows: TGTGCCAGCAGTTACCAACGGGGCTACACCTTC. Translation gives CASSYQRGYTF.